Each of the 22 T cell receptor beta chains below was sequenced from the same sample in a study of T cells in Graves' hyperthyroidism and ophthalmopathy. The CDR3 regions of TCR beta were amplified from RNA transcripts. The primer set for the first-round RT-PCR of the TCR CDR3 was HTBI. A single record per CDR3 protein comes from TCRdb applying MiXCR to the multiplex PCR reads. The table has under 750,000 distinct CDR3 sequences, approximately 18% seen once. The specimen was blood. These receptors came from a woman aged 50 to 60 with Graves' hyperthyroidism that later progressed to Graves' ophthalmopathy.

The J gene is TRBJ1-2, the V gene TRBV3-1; D uncertain. The V end lost 0 bases, the J end lost 2 bases, and 7 bases lay between the germline ends. The V gene's germline CDR1 is LGHDT and CDR2 YNNKEL (reference sequence). CDR3 length: 14 amino acids. CDR3 protein: CASSQDVWNYGYTF. DNA for the CDR3: TGTGCCAGCAGCCAAGATGTTTGGAACTATGGCTACACCTTC.

The rearrangement links TRBV14 to TRBJ1-1, with a tentative D call TRBD1 (6 bases). There are 15 residues in the CDR3. Germline loops: CDR1 SGHDN, CDR2 FVKESK. Trimming removed 0 bases from V and 4 bases from J, with 12 bases in between. The CDR3 DNA follows: TGTGCCAGCAGCCAAGAGGAGGGGGTAGGCACTGAAGCTTTCTTT. Translating it yields CASSQEEGVGTEAFF. Based on the CDR3 plus reference TRBV14 and TRBJ1-1, the full variable domain is EAGVTQFPSHSVIEKGQTVTLRCDPISGHDNLYWYRRVMGKEIKFLLHFVKESKQDESGMPNNRFLAERTGGTYSTLKVQPAELEDSGVYFCASSQEEGVGTEAFFGQGTRLTVV.

This clonotype has a handful of counts. The CDR3 nucleotides read TGCAGCGTCACAGGGGGCCAATACAATGAGCAGTTCTTC. It encodes CSVTGGQYNEQFF. This chain links TRBV29-1 with TRBJ2-1, with 9 bases aligning to TRBD1. Looked up from germline, CDR1 is SQVTM and CDR2 is ANQGSEA. The CDR3 spans 13 residues. Trimming cost V 6 bases and J 4 bases; bases outside gene matches: 4.

This clonotype was observed at least ten times. V gene TRBV12-3 or TRBV12-4 combines with J gene TRBJ1-4, with 9 bases lining up with TRBD1. J lost 7 bases, V lost 6 bases, and 9 bases had no gene match. The CDR3 loop spans 15 amino acids. CDR3 DNA: TGTGCCAGCAGCTTACAGACAGGGGGTGGTGAAAAACTGTTTTTT. This sequence encodes CASSLQTGGGEKLFF.

This clonotype was detected many times. The chain couples TRBV6-1 to TRBJ1-2, with TRBD1 as a possible D gene (6 bases). Germline V lookup: CDR1 MNHNS, CDR2 SASEGT. V dropped 7 bases and J dropped 7 bases, with 16 bases sitting between them. The CDR3 consists of 13 residues. As DNA, the CDR3 is TGTGCCAGCACCAAGGACAGCCTCGGTGGCTACACCTTC. It specifies CASTKDSLGGYTF.

The chain carries TRBV19 and TRBJ1-1; 7 bases line up with TRBD1. This CDR3 is 14 amino acids long. The V gene's germline CDR1 is LNHDA and CDR2 SQIVND (reference sequence). J gave up 3 bases and V 4 bases, and 5 bases lay outside the gene matches. The CDR3 reads CASSTGQVYTEAFF. CDR3 DNA sequence: TGTGCCAGTAGTACAGGACAGGTTTACACTGAAGCTTTCTTT.

The gene calls are TRBV9 and TRBJ2-3; D might be TRBD1 (5 bases). Germline values: CDR1 SGDLS, CDR2 YYNGEE. The CDR3 spans 15 residues. Trimming removed 1 base at V and 2 bases at J, with 11 bases between. The CDR3 DNA reads as TGTGCCAGCAGCGTAACAGGTACCACCACAGATACGCAGTATTTT. Protein sequence: CASSVTGTTTDTQYF.

This clonotype has a count of ten or more. The chain joins TRBV10-3 to TRBJ2-7; possibly TRBD2 for D (5 bases). Germline lookup yields CDR1 ENHRY and CDR2 SYGVKD. V was pared by 0 bases and J by 6 bases, with 15 bases between. This CDR3 region has 15 residues. The CDR3 loop is CAISESRAGGGEQYF. As DNA, the CDR3 is TGTGCCATCAGTGAGTCAAGGGCAGGTGGAGGCGAGCAGTACTTC.

This clonotype was recorded many times. The chain combines TRBV30 with TRBJ1-5; D possibly corresponds to TRBD1 (6 bases). Germline V gives CDR1 GTSNPN, CDR2 SVGIG (reference sequence). With 2 bases removed from V and 5 bases from J, the gap between germline ends came to 13 bases. The length of the CDR3 is 14 residues. The CDR3 bases are TGTGCCTGGAGTCCGGGACAACGGTATCAGCCCCAGCATTTT. Translating gives CAWSPGQRYQPQHF.

The chain's CDR3 is CASSFSGHPDYEQYF. The CDR3 DNA follows: TGTGCCAGCAGTTTCTCGGGGCACCCGGACTACGAGCAGTACTTC. The chain combines TRBV27 with TRBJ2-7; D is tentatively TRBD1 or TRBD2 (5 bases each). Germline CDR1 is MNHEY and CDR2 is SMNVEV (reference sequence). V was pared by 3 bases and J by 3 bases, with 15 bases between. The CDR3 contains 15 residues.

This clonotype was seen ten or more times. The chain joins TRBV11-2 to TRBJ2-5; 7 nucleotides agree with TRBD1. The CDR3 consists of 13 residues. V gave up 1 base and J gave up 5 bases; unmatched junction bases: 1. Germline lookup yields CDR1 SGHAT and CDR2 FQNNGV. CDR3 sequence: CASSLVDRETQYF. The CDR3 region has the DNA TGTGCCAGCAGCTTAGTGGACAGGGAGACCCAGTACTTC.

The V gene is TRBV3-1, the J gene TRBJ2-6; TRBD1 or TRBD2 may be the D gene (5 bases each). Germline CDR1 is LGHDT and CDR2 is YNNKEL (reference sequence). The CDR3 runs to 15 residues. V lost 4 bases, J lost 2 bases, and 9 bases lay in between. The CDR3 coding sequence is TGTGCCAGCAGCCGTCGGGGCACTGGGGCCAACGTCCTGACTTTC. Residues: CASSRRGTGANVLTF.

This clonotype occurred many times. The J gene is TRBJ1-1, the V gene TRBV30, with D perhaps matching TRBD1 (5 bases). There are 13 residues in the CDR3. Per germline, CDR1 GTSNPN and CDR2 SVGIG (reference sequence). Trimming shortened V by 2 bases and J by 0 bases, and 7 bases separated the two germline ends. CDR3 DNA sequence: TGTGCCTGGAGTTCAGGGATGAACACTGAAGCTTTCTTT. It is translated as CAWSSGMNTEAFF.

This clonotype was counted at least ten times. The V gene is TRBV30, the J gene TRBJ2-7; 10 positions agree with TRBD2. The J segment lost 5 bases and the V segment lost 3 bases, leaving 10 bases of the junction unmatched. Per the germline V gene, CDR1 is GTSNPN and CDR2 is SVGIG (reference sequence). The CDR3 spans 15 residues. The DNA for the CDR3 is TGTGCCTGGAGCACGCAGCGGGGGGGCGTGGACGAGCAGTACTTC. Residues: CAWSTQRGGVDEQYF.

The chain has TRBV7-9 and TRBJ1-4; possible D gene TRBD1, 5 bases. The CDR3 covers 15 residues. V shed 0 bases and J shed 10 bases, with 15 bases lying between them. Looked up from germline, CDR1 is SEHNR and CDR2 is FQNEAQ (reference sequence). CDR3 nucleotides: TGTGCCAGCAGCTTAGCGGACGGTCTCGGGGGAAAACTGTTTTTT. Amino acids: CASSLADGLGGKLFF.

The rearrangement joins TRBV6-1 to TRBJ1-5; D is unresolved. Looked up from germline, CDR1 is MNHNS and CDR2 is SASEGT. This CDR3 has 15 amino acids. The germline V and J ends were trimmed by 1 base and 5 bases, with 12 bases remaining between them. The CDR3 is CASSEDGWIDQPQHF. The CDR3 DNA reads as TGTGCCAGCAGTGAAGACGGGTGGATAGATCAGCCCCAGCATTTT.

This clonotype was recorded at least ten times. This chain joins TRBV5-6 and TRBJ1-2, with D unresolved. Trimming stripped 3 bases from V and 4 bases from J, with 13 bases between. The CDR3 length is 14 residues. Germline CDR1 and CDR2: SGHDT and YYEEEE. The CDR3 DNA sequence: TGTGCCAGCAGCTCTGAGACGGAGATCTATGGCTACACCTTC. Residues: CASSSETEIYGYTF.

The V and J genes are TRBV9 and TRBJ1-1; the D gene is possibly TRBD1 (6 bases). The CDR3 is 13 residues long. Per germline, CDR1 SGDLS and CDR2 YYNGEE. V was clipped by 3 bases and J by 7 bases, with 13 bases between them. This CDR3 reads CASSGDNYFEAFF. CDR3 DNA: TGTGCCAGCAGCGGGGACAACTACTTTGAAGCTTTCTTT.

Turning to this clonotype: Sequence at one end of the junction differs from germline and may be a read error. This chain connects TRBV7-9 to TRBJ1-4; 8 nucleotides align to TRBD1. Germline V gene data show CDR1 as SEHNR and CDR2 as FQNEAQ (reference sequence). The CDR3 runs 14 residues. CDR3 sequence (DNA): TGTGCCAGCACCTTAGGACAGGGTAATGAAAAACTGTTTTTT. This encodes CASTLGQGNEKLFF.

The J gene is TRBJ2-3, the V gene TRBV9; 11 nucleotides agree with TRBD2. Germline V gene lookup returns CDR1 SGDLS and CDR2 YYNGEE. The CDR3 consists of 18 residues. V was clipped by 0 bases and J by 4 bases; unmatched bases: 10. The CDR3: CASSVGDSGGAEADTQYF. CDR3 DNA sequence: TGTGCCAGCAGCGTAGGTGATAGCGGGGGGGCCGAGGCAGATACGCAGTATTTT.

Of note for this clonotype: A much larger clone is a single base away; this may be a read error. V gene TRBV9 combines with J gene TRBJ1-2; D remains unclear. V lost 0 bases and J 1 base, leaving 10 bases between the germline ends. Germline V lookup: CDR1 SGDLS, CDR2 YYNGEE. The CDR3 loop spans 15 amino acids. The CDR3 nucleotides read TGTGCCAGCAGCGTAGGCGGCGACGGTAACTATGGCTACACCTTC. Protein sequence: CASSVGGDGNYGYTF.

Turning to this clonotype: An end of the junction does not agree with germline; a read error may underlie this. The chain couples TRBV3-1 to TRBJ1-2; D uncertain. CDR3 size: 13 residues. Per germline, CDR1 LGHDT and CDR2 YNNKEL (reference sequence). CDR3 region: CTSSQDSGRTYTF. Written as DNA, the CDR3 is TGTACCAGCAGCCAAGATTCGGGCAGGACGTACACCTTC.